This T cell receptor beta chain emerged from a study of T cell repertoires in MIS-A myocarditis. This clone was observed once. Other DNA sequences in the same sample also yield this CDR3. The protocol was immunoSEQ multiplex PCR, while the TCRdb copy is restricted to in-frame clones and leaves out a portion. The table lists roughly 14,000 clones, 74% of them singletons. The clonotype originates from a man between 18 and 29 years old with fulminant myocarditis from multisystem inflammatory syndrome in adults (MIS-A) after COVID-19. The sequenced material came from left ventricle heart tissue obtained at autopsy.

The CDR3 nucleotides read TGTGCCAGCAGCTTAGCCCGGGGATCGGAGACCCAGTACTTC. Its protein is CASSLARGSETQYF. The chain links TRBV7-2 to TRBJ2-5, with a possible D match to TRBD2 (5 bases). The CDR3 contains 14 residues. Germline V lookup: CDR1 SGHTA, CDR2 FQGNSA. Trimming took 0 bases from V and 5 from J, leaving 10 bases between them.